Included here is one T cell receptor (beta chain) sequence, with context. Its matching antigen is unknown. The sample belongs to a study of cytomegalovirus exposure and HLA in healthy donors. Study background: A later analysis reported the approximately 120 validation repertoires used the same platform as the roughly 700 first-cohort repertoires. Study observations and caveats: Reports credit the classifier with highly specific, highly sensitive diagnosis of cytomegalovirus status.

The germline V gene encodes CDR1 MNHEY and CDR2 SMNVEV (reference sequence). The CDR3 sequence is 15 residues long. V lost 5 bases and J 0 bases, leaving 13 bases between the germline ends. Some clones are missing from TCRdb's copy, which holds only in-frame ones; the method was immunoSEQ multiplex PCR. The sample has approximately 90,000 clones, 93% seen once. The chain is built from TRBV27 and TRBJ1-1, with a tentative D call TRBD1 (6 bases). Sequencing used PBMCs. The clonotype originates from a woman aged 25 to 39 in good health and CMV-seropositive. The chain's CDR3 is CASSLVGQMNTEAFF. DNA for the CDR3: TGTGCCAGCAGTCTAGTTGGACAGATGAACACTGAAGCTTTCTTT.